The 23 T cell receptor beta chains in this list originate from one sample, sequenced in a study of cytomegalovirus exposure and HLA in healthy donors. Generated by immunoSEQ multiplex PCR, the TCRdb table keeps only in-frame clones and is missing some. The table has 180,000 or so clones, around nine tenths seen once; the top ten hold approximately 1.5%. The sequencing sample was made of PBMCs. All receptors derive from a young woman in good health and CMV-seronegative.

J is TRBJ2-7 and V is TRBV4-3; tentative D call: TRBD2 (7 bases). This CDR3 comprises 16 residues. The germline V gene encodes CDR1 LGHNA and CDR2 YSLEER. With 0 bases removed from V and 4 bases from J, the gap between germline ends came to 16 bases. DNA for the CDR3: TGCGCCAGCAGCCAAGATAGGGGGGGGCGCAGGTACGAGCAGTACTTC. Residues: CASSQDRGGRRYEQYF.

The gene calls are TRBV7-9 and TRBJ1-4, with no clear D. This CDR3 has 12 residues. The germline V and J ends were trimmed by 5 bases and 7 bases, with 8 bases remaining between them. The germline gives CDR1 SEHNR, CDR2 FQNEAQ (reference sequence). CDR3: CASSPGREKLFF. The CDR3 DNA reads as TGTGCCAGCAGCCCCGGTCGTGAAAAACTGTTTTTT.

This chain uses TRBV19 with TRBJ1-6; weak D call: TRBD1 (6 bases). The CDR3 extends over 17 amino acids. Trimming removed 3 bases from V and 0 bases from J, with 12 bases in between. Germline V lookup: CDR1 LNHDA, CDR2 SQIVND (reference sequence). The CDR3 DNA reads as TGTGCCAGTAGTATCCGAGGGACAAGCTCCTATAATTCACCCCTCCACTTT. This gives the protein CASSIRGTSSYNSPLHF.

The chain joins TRBV14 to TRBJ1-1; D uncertain. V lost 4 bases and J lost 8, with 17 bases in between. This CDR3 is built from 14 residues. CDR1 SGHDN and CDR2 FVKESK come from the germline V gene. The DNA for the CDR3 is TGTGCCAGCAGCCCCACGGTCGGGGTACTCGAAGCTTTCTTT. Translating gives CASSPTVGVLEAFF.

This sequence joins TRBV27 and TRBJ2-7; D perhaps matches TRBD1 (5 bases). Trimming pared 8 bases from V and 4 bases from J, leaving 18 bases between. CDR1 is MNHEY and CDR2 is SMNVEV in the germline V gene (reference sequence). The CDR3 is made up of 14 amino acids. The DNA for the CDR3 is TGTGCCAGCTCCCTCTGGGGCAGAAGTTACGAGCAGTACTTC. Translation: CASSLWGRSYEQYF.

V gene TRBV27 combines with J gene TRBJ2-3; 7 nucleotides match TRBD2. V trimming: 4 bases; J trimming: 4 bases; junction bases outside the gene matches: 14. The CDR3 spans 17 residues. In germline, CDR1 is MNHEY, CDR2 SMNVEV (reference sequence). The CDR3 nucleotides read TGTGCCAGCAGTTACGCCAGACTAGCCATGTCGGCAGATACGCAGTATTTT. Residues: CASSYARLAMSADTQYF.

This chain links TRBV4-1 with TRBJ1-5; D unresolved. The CDR3 contains 14 residues. CDR1 is MGHRA, CDR2 YSYEKL, per germline. Trimming took off 0 bases at V and 4 bases at J, with 7 bases between the two ends. For the CDR3, the DNA is TGCGCCAGCAGCCAAGATGTCCGGAATCAGCCCCAGCATTTT. It yields the protein CASSQDVRNQPQHF.

The V gene is TRBV7-2, the J gene TRBJ2-7, with 8 bases lining up with TRBD2. Germline loops: CDR1 SGHTA, CDR2 FQGNSA. The V segment lost 5 bases and the J segment 2 bases; nucleotides outside the gene matches: 11. This CDR3 is 16 amino acids long. The CDR3 bases are TGTGCCAGCAGCCTCGACGGGGGGGGGAAGCCCTACGAGCAGTACTTC. Translated, it gives CASSLDGGGKPYEQYF.

V and J are TRBV19 and TRBJ1-1; unclear D gene. V was pared by 9 bases and J by 0 bases, with 8 bases between. The CDR3 has 12 residues. Germline V lookup: CDR1 LNHDA, CDR2 SQIVND (reference sequence). The CDR3 loop is CASGMVNTEAFF. The DNA of the CDR3 is TGTGCCAGCGGGATGGTGAACACTGAAGCTTTCTTT.

The chain is built from TRBV2 and TRBJ1-3; D call uncertain. The CDR3 totals 15 residues. The V and J ends lost 3 bases and 0 bases respectively, with 9 bases between them. Germline CDR1 reads SNHLY; CDR2 reads FYNNEI. For the CDR3, the DNA is TGTGCCAGCAGTGACCCTCCTAACTCTGGAAACACCATATATTTT. It is translated as CASSDPPNSGNTIYF.

This chain links TRBV6-1 with TRBJ1-1; TRBD1 might be the D (6 bases). The CDR3 length is 14 residues. From germline, CDR1 is MNHNS and CDR2 SASEGT. The V end was cut by 5 bases, the J end by 1 base, with 11 bases between. In nucleotides, the CDR3 is TGTGCCAGCAGTATTAAACAGGGGAACACTGAAGCTTTCTTT. Translation: CASSIKQGNTEAFF.

The rearrangement links TRBV9 to TRBJ2-1; 9 bases are a match to TRBD2. CDR1 and CDR2 (germline): SGDLS, YYNGEE. Trimming cost V 0 bases and J 9 bases; bases outside gene matches: 10. The CDR3 is made up of 16 amino acids. As DNA, the CDR3 is TGTGCCAGCAGCGTAGAACCGGGCGGGGGGGCCAGTGAGCAGTTCTTC. This translates into CASSVEPGGGASEQFF.

This clone was seen a few times. The chain links TRBV5-1 to TRBJ2-1; 14 bases are a match to TRBD2. Germline V gene data show CDR1 as SGHRS and CDR2 as YFSETQ. J was trimmed by 10 bases and V by 1 base; bases with no gene match: 1. This CDR3 contains 14 residues. CDR3 sequence: CASSLRTSGGEQFF. DNA of the CDR3: TGCGCCAGCAGCTTGAGGACTAGCGGGGGGGAGCAGTTCTTC.

The chain carries TRBV7-7 and TRBJ1-2; D is uncertain. Germline assignment: CDR1 SSHAT and CDR2 FNYEAQ (reference sequence). The CDR3 consists of 14 residues. As DNA, the CDR3 is TGTGCTAGCCCAAAAGAGGCCCCTTACTATGGCTACACCTTC. Its translation is CASPKEAPYYGYTF.

This rearrangement joins TRBV6-1 to TRBJ1-3, with D possibly TRBD1 on 5 matching bases. CDR1 and CDR2 from the germline V gene are MNHNS and SASEGT. This CDR3 region has 15 residues. Trimming removed 1 base at V and 1 base at J, with 8 bases between. The CDR3: CASSEEAGSGNTIYF. CDR3 nucleotides: TGTGCCAGCAGTGAAGAAGCAGGGTCTGGAAACACCATATATTTT.

This clone was observed once. The V gene is TRBV7-9, the J gene TRBJ2-5, with D possibly matching TRBD2 (5 bases). This CDR3 is built from 10 residues. In germline, CDR1 is SEHNR, CDR2 FQNEAQ (reference sequence). Trimming cost V 11 bases and J 5 bases, with 9 bases left between them. The CDR3 spells CAGGGETQYF. CDR3 DNA sequence: TGTGCCGGCGGCGGGGAGACCCAGTACTTC.

The V gene is TRBV5-1, the J gene TRBJ1-2, with D perhaps matching TRBD1 (5 bases). The CDR3 is 17 residues long. Trimming removed 1 base from V and 6 bases from J, with 22 bases in between. The germline CDR1 and CDR2 sequences are SGHRS and YFSETQ. CDR3 bases: TGCGCCAGCAGCTTGTCGTCCGACTGGACAAATTTAAATGGCTACACCTTC. Encoded protein: CASSLSSDWTNLNGYTF.

The chain couples TRBV7-8 to TRBJ1-1; a weak D match, TRBD1 (6 bases). From germline, CDR1 is SGHVS and CDR2 FQNEAQ. This CDR3 has 15 residues. Trimming stripped 3 bases from V and 1 base from J, with 12 bases between. CDR3 amino acids: CASSFLSTGNTEAFF. The DNA for the CDR3 is TGTGCCAGCAGCTTTCTCTCGACAGGGAACACTGAAGCTTTCTTT.

The gene calls are TRBV11-2 and TRBJ2-7; D is possibly TRBD1 (6 bases). V gave up 5 bases and J gave up 2 bases, with 13 bases separating them. The CDR3 is 14 amino acids. The germline gives CDR1 SGHAT, CDR2 FQNNGV. The chain's CDR3 is CASSDGQTTYEQYF. In nucleotides, the CDR3 is TGTGCCAGCAGCGACGGACAGACCACCTACGAGCAGTACTTC.

The chain is built from TRBV13 and TRBJ1-3; D uncertain. The CDR3 loop spans 14 amino acids. The germline V gene encodes CDR1 PRHDT and CDR2 FYEKMQ (reference sequence). Trimming removed 1 base from V and 2 bases from J, with 6 bases in between. DNA for the CDR3: TGTGCCAGCAGCTTAGCACAGCCTGGAAACACCATATATTTT. Protein sequence: CASSLAQPGNTIYF.

The CDR3 protein is CASSWGVAEQQETQYF. The CDR3 nucleotides read TGTGCCAGCAGTTGGGGCGTGGCGGAGCAACAAGAGACCCAGTACTTC. This chain connects TRBV13 to TRBJ2-5; TRBD1 is a possible D gene (5 bases). The CDR3 loop spans 16 amino acids. Trimming removed 6 bases from V and 2 bases from J, with 19 bases in between. The germline gives CDR1 PRHDT, CDR2 FYEKMQ (reference sequence).

The chain carries TRBV4-1 and TRBJ2-7; D not certain. Germline-derived CDR1 and CDR2 are MGHRA and YSYEKL. The CDR3 runs to 13 residues. V lost 4 bases, J lost 5 bases, and 12 bases lay in between. Here the CDR3 reads CASSLPFPHEQYF. DNA for the CDR3: TGCGCCAGCAGCCTCCCGTTTCCCCACGAGCAGTACTTC.

The gene calls are TRBV10-1 and TRBJ2-3, with D unclear. There are 16 residues in the CDR3. Trimming took 3 bases from V and 0 from J, leaving 13 bases between them. Germline CDR1 reads WNHNN; CDR2 reads SYGVQD (reference sequence). The CDR3 loop is CASSDHPSPSTDTQYF. The CDR3 DNA follows: TGCGCCAGCAGTGACCACCCGAGTCCCAGCACAGATACGCAGTATTTT.